This TCR beta chain is drawn from a study of OX40 agonist ivuxolimab in advanced cancers. Produced via immunoSEQ multiplex PCR; TCRdb's table is partial and in-frame only. The repertoire holds fewer than 100,000 clones, with roughly 93% as singletons. Looked up from germline, CDR1 is SEHNR and CDR2 is FQNEAQ (reference sequence). The CDR3 extends over 17 amino acids. Trimming cost V 5 bases and J 0 bases; bases outside gene matches: 12. This receptor was identified in an adult with an advanced solid tumor such as melanoma, head and neck, liver or kidney cancer. This chain links TRBV7-9 with TRBJ1-2; the match to TRBD1 covers 7 bases. Sequencing used CD4+ or CD8+ T cells sorted from blood, obtained in a trial of the OX40 agonist ivuxolimab. As DNA, the CDR3 is TGTGCCAGCAGCGAGGCCGGGACAGTCTCTTCTAACTATGGCTACACCTTC. It yields the protein CASSEAGTVSSNYGYTF.